This TCR beta chain was documented in a study of response to subunit inactivated influenza vaccine. This clonotype occurred a few times. What it binds is not known. MiXCR, run by TCRdb on the RT-PCR reads, gives a single entry per CDR3 protein. The table lists more than 450,000 distinct CDR3 sequences, around 8% of them singletons. CDR3 length: 13 residues. From germline, CDR1 is LNHNV and CDR2 YYDKDF (reference sequence). V shed 0 bases and J shed 8 bases, with 8 bases lying between them. General observations from the study: The authors suggested that every seasonal influenza vaccination recruits few new T cells.

This receptor was identified in a man aged 50-75 years who received an inactivated influenza vaccine. The V and J genes are TRBV15 and TRBJ2-1; D remains unclear. The sample in question was PBMCs from blood, obtained around 25 months after vaccination. The CDR3: CATSRDLDDEQFF. The CDR3, as DNA: TGTGCCACCAGCAGAGATCTAGACGATGAGCAGTTCTTC.